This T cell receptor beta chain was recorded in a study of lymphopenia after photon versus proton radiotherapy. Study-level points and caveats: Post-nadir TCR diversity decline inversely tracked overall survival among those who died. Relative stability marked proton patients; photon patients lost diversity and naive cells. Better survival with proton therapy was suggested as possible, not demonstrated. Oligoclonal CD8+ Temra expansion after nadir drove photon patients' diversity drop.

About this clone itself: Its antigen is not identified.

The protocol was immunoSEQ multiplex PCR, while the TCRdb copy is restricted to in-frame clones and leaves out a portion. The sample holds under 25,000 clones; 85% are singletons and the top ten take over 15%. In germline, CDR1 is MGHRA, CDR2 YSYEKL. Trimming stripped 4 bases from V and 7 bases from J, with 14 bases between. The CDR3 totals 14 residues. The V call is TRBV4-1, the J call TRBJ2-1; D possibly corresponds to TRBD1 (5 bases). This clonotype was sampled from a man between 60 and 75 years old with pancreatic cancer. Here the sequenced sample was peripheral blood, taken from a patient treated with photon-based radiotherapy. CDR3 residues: CASSPQRGDNEQFF. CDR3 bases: TGCGCCAGCAGCCCGCAAAGGGGTGATAATGAGCAGTTCTTC.